Shown below are 15 T cell receptor beta chains from a single sample sequenced in a study of CD8+CD57+ T cells in acquired aplastic anemia. It was patients with CD8+CD57+ cell expansion by flow cytometry who were chosen for sequencing. Both TCR beta VDJ combination and CDR3 sequence profiling were carried out. Genomic DNA was the template for this profiling. TCRdb redid the calling of the reads with MiXCR, one entry per CDR3 protein. The data show hundreds of thousands of distinct CDR3 sequences, roughly 34% seen once. The sequenced sample was sorted CD4+, CD8+, or CD8+CD57+ T cells (not recorded which) from PBMCs. These receptors were obtained from a human donor with aplastic anemia.

The chain joins TRBV7-3 to TRBJ1-1; 11 nucleotides agree with TRBD1. This CDR3 region has 16 residues. J gave up 4 bases and V 5 bases, and 9 bases lay outside the gene matches. CDR1 is SGHTA, CDR2 FQGTGA, per germline. The CDR3 region is CASSTRTGGASTEAFF. The DNA of the CDR3 is TGTGCCAGCAGCACCAGGACAGGGGGCGCGAGCACTGAAGCTTTCTTT. Full variable domain (missing parts from reference TRBV7-3 and TRBJ1-1): GAGVSQTPSNKVTEKGKYVELRCDPISGHTALYWYRQSLGQGPEFLIYFQGTGAADDSGLPNDRFFAVRPEGSVSTLKIQRTERGDSAVYLCASSTRTGGASTEAFFGQGTRLTVV.

The V gene is TRBV5-1, the J gene TRBJ2-2, with a weak D call TRBD2 (5 bases). The CDR3 is 15 amino acids. The germline V and J ends were trimmed by 0 bases and 1 base, with 7 bases remaining between them. Per the germline V gene, CDR1 is SGHRS and CDR2 is YFSETQ. CDR3: CASSLVSENTGELFF. The CDR3 DNA reads as TGCGCCAGCAGCTTGGTTAGCGAGAACACCGGGGAGCTGTTTTTT.

The chain recombines TRBV24-1 with TRBJ1-5; 8 bases are shared with TRBD1. CDR1 and CDR2 from the germline V gene are KGHDR and SFDVKD. CDR3 length equals 17 residues. J gave up 7 bases and V 3 bases, and 13 bases lay outside the gene matches. This chain's CDR3 is CATSDLKTGTGCQPQHF. The CDR3 DNA follows: TGTGCCACCAGTGATCTGAAGACAGGGACAGGATGCCAGCCCCAGCATTTT.

The table lists this clonotype with a few counts. The rearrangement joins TRBV2 to TRBJ2-6; D not certain. Trimming pared 0 bases from V and 4 bases from J, leaving 10 bases between. Germline lookup yields CDR1 SNHLY and CDR2 FYNNEI. This CDR3 comprises 16 residues. CDR3 bases: TGTGCCAGCAGTGAAGCGCCTGGGCCCGGGGCCAACGTCCTGACTTTC. Its protein is CASSEAPGPGANVLTF.

The J gene is TRBJ1-3, the V gene TRBV12-3 or TRBV12-4; D remains ambiguous. V lost 5 bases to trimming and J lost 0 bases, with 11 bases between them. The CDR3 totals 15 residues. CDR3 region: CASSREHLSGNTIYF. Written as DNA, the CDR3 is TGTGCCAGCAGTCGGGAGCATCTCTCTGGAAACACCATATATTTT.

This clonotype has more than one count but fewer than ten. The chain is built from TRBV4-2 and TRBJ2-6; D is perhaps TRBD2 (5 bases). This CDR3 spans 16 amino acids. Germline V gene lookup returns CDR1 LGHNA and CDR2 YNFKEQ. The V end lost 0 bases, the J end lost 2 bases, and 8 bases lay between the germline ends. The CDR3 sequence is CASSQDLGAGANVLTF. CDR3 nucleotide sequence: TGTGCCAGCAGCCAAGATCTCGGGGCTGGGGCCAACGTCCTGACTTTC.

V and J are TRBV9 and TRBJ1-2; D call uncertain. The V gene lost 0 bases and the J gene lost 1 base, with 7 bases spanning the gap. Germline V CDR1 and CDR2: SGDLS, YYNGEE. The CDR3 has 14 residues. CDR3 sequence: CASSVEPDNYGYTF. CDR3 sequence (DNA): TGTGCCAGCAGCGTAGAGCCAGATAACTATGGCTACACCTTC.

This clonotype was seen many times. The chain joins TRBV7-3 to TRBJ1-6, with D unclear. The CDR3 is 15 residues long. V was trimmed by 5 bases and J by 4 bases, leaving 12 bases between them. The germline V gene encodes CDR1 SGHTA and CDR2 FQGTGA. CDR3 protein: CASSPTTDYNSPLHF. CDR3 sequence (DNA): TGTGCCAGCAGCCCCACGACCGATTATAATTCACCCCTCCACTTT.

The sample holds many counts of this clonotype. This chain connects TRBV20-1 to TRBJ1-2; D is uncertain. V lost 0 bases, J lost 7 bases, and 12 bases lay in between. The CDR3 contains 13 residues. CDR1 and CDR2 from the germline V gene are DFQATT and SNEGSKA (reference sequence). CDR3 in DNA: TGCAGTGCTAGAGATCCGGGGTTCGGTGGCTACACCTTC. Translated: CSARDPGFGGYTF.

The V and J genes are TRBV6-1 and TRBJ1-6; a weak D match, TRBD1 (5 bases). The CDR3 is made up of 15 amino acids. Per the germline V gene, CDR1 is MNHNS and CDR2 is SASEGT. Trimming left V 5 bases short and J 6 bases short, with 14 bases between. The CDR3 region is CASSRDGEANSPLHF. DNA for the CDR3: TGTGCCAGCAGTAGGGACGGAGAAGCTAATTCACCCCTCCACTTT.

This clonotype has just a few counts. This sequence joins TRBV7-2 and TRBJ2-5; TRBD2 aligns across 9 bases. This CDR3 has 16 residues. Losses at the gene ends were 4 bases for V and 3 bases for J; bases not matched to a gene: 9. The germline CDR1 and CDR2 sequences are SGHTA and FQGNSA. The CDR3 sequence is CASSSITSGSKETQYF. The CDR3 region has the DNA TGTGCCAGCAGCTCGATCACTAGCGGGTCGAAAGAGACCCAGTACTTC.

The CDR3 coding sequence is TGTGCCAGCAGTCGGGACGGAGGTTACAATTCACCCCTCCACTTT. Residues: CASSRDGGYNSPLHF. This chain uses TRBV25-1 with TRBJ1-6; D possibly corresponds to TRBD1 (5 bases). In germline, CDR1 is MGHDK, CDR2 SYGVNS. V was shortened by 5 bases and J by 7 bases, with 15 bases between the two germline ends. The CDR3 runs to 15 residues. Full variable domain (rest looked up from reference TRBV25-1 and TRBJ1-6): EADIYQTPRYLVIGTGKKITLECSQTMGHDKMYWYQQDPGMELHLIHYSYGVNSTEKGDLSSESTVSRIRTEHFPLTLESARPSHTSQYLCASSRDGGYNSPLHFGNGTRLTVT.

The chain uses TRBV25-1 and TRBJ2-7, with 10 bases that match TRBD1. This CDR3 comprises 15 residues. V gave up 11 bases and J gave up 4 bases; unmatched junction bases: 14. Germline V lookup: CDR1 MGHDK, CDR2 SYGVNS. The DNA of the CDR3 is TGTGCCTCACGACGAGCGACAGGGGGCACGTACGAGCAGTACTTC. Translation gives CASRRATGGTYEQYF.

This clonotype was counted a few times. This chain uses TRBV10-3 with TRBJ2-7; 9 positions agree with TRBD2. CDR1 ENHRY and CDR2 SYGVKD come from the germline V gene. Unmatched junction bases numbered 9, after V lost 10 bases and J lost 2 bases. CDR3 length: 14 residues. The CDR3 sequence: CASHTGGGAYEQYF. CDR3 DNA: TGTGCCAGCCATACTGGCGGGGGGGCCTACGAGCAGTACTTC.

This clonotype was observed a handful of times. V gene TRBV4-2 combines with J gene TRBJ2-7, with TRBD2 as a possible D gene (5 bases). V lost 0 bases and J 9 bases, leaving 18 bases between the germline ends. The CDR3 is 15 residues long. Germline V CDR1 and CDR2: LGHNA, YNFKEQ. The CDR3 DNA sequence: TGTGCCAGCAGCCAAGAACCCCTGGCGGAGGCGGCGCAGTACTTC. Amino acid sequence: CASSQEPLAEAAQYF.